The sequence of this T cell receptor (beta chain) was determined in a study of CD8+CD57+ T cells in acquired aplastic anemia. This clonotype was recorded many times. The antigen remains unidentified. Sequencing was done on patients that had shown CD8+CD57+ cell expansion by flow cytometry. Points from the study as a whole: In common between the patients and the controls were some 29 CD8+ CDR3 sequences.

Profiling of TCR beta VDJ combinations and CDR3 sequences used genomic DNA as template. TCRdb redid the calling of the reads with MiXCR, one entry per CDR3 protein. The table records about 150,000 distinct CDR3 sequences, roughly 49% of them present only once. The CDR3 contains 14 residues. Germline trimming cut 6 bases from V and 5 bases from J; bases unmatched to any gene: 6. Germline assignment: CDR1 MNHNS and CDR2 SASEGT. J is TRBJ2-7 and V is TRBV6-1, with 11 bases fitting TRBD1. The receptor's source is a human donor with aplastic anemia. Sequencing was performed on sorted CD4+, CD8+, or CD8+CD57+ T cells (not recorded which) from PBMCs. The CDR3 DNA reads as TGTGCCAGCAGCCTCGGACAGGGGGCAGACGAGCAGTACTTC. It is translated as CASSLGQGADEQYF.